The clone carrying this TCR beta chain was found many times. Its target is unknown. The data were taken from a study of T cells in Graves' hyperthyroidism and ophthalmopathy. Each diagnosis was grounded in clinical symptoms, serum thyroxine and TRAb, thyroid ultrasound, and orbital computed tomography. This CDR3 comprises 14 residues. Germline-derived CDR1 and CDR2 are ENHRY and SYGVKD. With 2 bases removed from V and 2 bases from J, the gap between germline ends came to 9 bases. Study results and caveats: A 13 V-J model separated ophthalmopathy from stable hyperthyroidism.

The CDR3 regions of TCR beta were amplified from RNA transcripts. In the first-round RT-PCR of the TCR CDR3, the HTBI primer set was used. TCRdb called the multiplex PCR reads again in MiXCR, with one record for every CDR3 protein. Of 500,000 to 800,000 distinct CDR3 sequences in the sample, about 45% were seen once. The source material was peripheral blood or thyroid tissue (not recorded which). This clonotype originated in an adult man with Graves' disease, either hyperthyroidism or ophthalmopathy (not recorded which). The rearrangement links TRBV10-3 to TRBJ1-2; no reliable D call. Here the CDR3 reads CAISEPTENYGYTF. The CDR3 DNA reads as TGTGCCATCAGTGAGCCGACTGAGAACTATGGCTACACCTTC.